The 9 T cell receptor beta chains presented below share a single source sample, sequenced in a study of CD8 T cells in Susac syndrome. RNA amounts of about 0.5 to 1 ug underwent reverse transcription with random hexamers. TCRdb ran MiXCR on the immunoSEQ multiplex PCR reads and lists one entry per CDR3 protein. Here the sample spans roughly 200,000 distinct CDR3 sequences, roughly 95% being singletons. The sequenced sample was CD4+ T cells from PBMCs. The receptors were gathered from a human donor with multiple sclerosis.

The rearrangement links TRBV6-5 to TRBJ2-1; tentative D call: TRBD2 (6 bases). The CDR3 totals 16 residues. Deletions cut 0 bases from V and 4 bases from J, with 13 bases between. Germline CDR1 is MNHEY and CDR2 is SVGAGI. The CDR3 nucleotides are TGTGCCAGCAGTTACTCGCCTAGAGGGACTTACAATGAGCAGTTCTTC. Residues: CASSYSPRGTYNEQFF.

The chain has TRBV29-1 and TRBJ2-7; tentatively, D is TRBD1 (5 bases). The CDR3 length is 12 residues. The V gene's germline CDR1 is SQVTM and CDR2 ANQGSEA. The germline V and J ends were trimmed by 4 bases and 2 bases, with 9 bases remaining between them. The CDR3 loop reads CSVAPGPYEQYF. In nucleotides, the CDR3 is TGCAGCGTTGCGCCAGGGCCCTACGAGCAGTACTTC.

The genes are TRBV7-9 and TRBJ2-3, with D perhaps being TRBD1 or TRBD2 (6 bases each). Trimming stripped 4 bases from V and 14 bases from J, with 16 bases between. CDR1 and CDR2 from the germline V gene are SEHNR and FQNEAQ (reference sequence). The CDR3 runs 12 residues. The CDR3 bases are TGTGCCAGCAGCTACCAGCAAGGAGGGGGGTATTTT. It translates to CASSYQQGGGYF.

The V and J genes are TRBV29-1 and TRBJ1-1; D is unresolved. V lost 7 bases and J lost 7, with 10 bases in between. Germline V CDR1 and CDR2: SQVTM, ANQGSEA. The CDR3 consists of 10 residues. The chain's CDR3 is CSASLSEAFF. The CDR3 DNA reads TGCAGCGCCTCTCTAAGTGAAGCTTTCTTT.

The chain employs TRBV5-6 and TRBJ2-1, with D perhaps matching TRBD2 (5 bases). CDR1 SGHDT and CDR2 YYEEEE come from the germline V gene. V was cut by 2 bases and J by 11 bases, with 11 bases left in between. The length of the CDR3 is 12 residues. DNA for the CDR3: TGTGCCAGCAGCTTCGGCCGGGGTAAGCAGTTCTTC. As protein: CASSFGRGKQFF. The full variable domain, its missing parts supplied by reference TRBV5-6 and TRBJ2-1, is DAGVTQSPTHLIKTRGQQVTLRCSPKSGHDTVSWYQQALGQGPQFIFQYYEEEERQRGNFPDRFSGHQFPNYSSELNVNALLLGDSALYLCASSFGRGKQFFGPGTRLTVL.

The J gene is TRBJ1-5, the V gene TRBV6-5; 7 positions match TRBD1. This CDR3 has 14 amino acids. Germline V gene data show CDR1 as MNHEY and CDR2 as SVGAGI. The junction had 7 bases not matched to a gene; V was cut back by 6 bases and J by 5 bases. CDR3 nucleotides: TGTGCCAGCAGGCCGGGACAGCTTTATCAGCCCCAGCATTTT. Translating it yields CASRPGQLYQPQHF.

The chain has TRBV30 and TRBJ1-5; D uncertain. This CDR3 has 14 residues. Germline V gene lookup returns CDR1 GTSNPN and CDR2 SVGIG (reference sequence). V shed 2 bases and J shed 3 bases, with 11 bases lying between them. CDR3 sequence reads: CAWSFGRLNQPQHF. DNA for the CDR3: TGTGCCTGGAGTTTTGGTAGGCTCAATCAGCCCCAGCATTTT.

The rearrangement links TRBV28 to TRBJ1-5; 9 bases are shared with TRBD1. The CDR3 covers 17 residues. Germline CDR1 MDHEN, CDR2 SYDVKM. The ends lost 5 bases at V and 0 bases at J; junction bases unmatched: 8. DNA of the CDR3: TGTGCCAGCAGTCATCTAGGACAGGGGATTAGCAATCAGCCCCAGCATTTT. Its translation: CASSHLGQGISNQPQHF.

The rearrangement uses TRBV7-6 and TRBJ1-4; no firm D call. The CDR3 contains 16 residues. Trimming shortened V by 2 bases and J by 0 bases, and 10 bases separated the two germline ends. From germline, CDR1 is SGHVS and CDR2 FNYEAQ. This chain's CDR3 is CASSLRSRATNEKLFF. For the CDR3, the DNA is TGTGCCAGCAGCTTACGGAGTCGCGCAACTAATGAAAAACTGTTTTTT.